What follows describes a single T cell receptor (beta chain). Its target is not known. The sample belongs to a study of Ad26.COV2.S vaccination and SARS-CoV-2 variants. Study information: Dosing was one shot or two shots 56 days apart. Points from the study as a whole: Researchers reported similar non-spike TCR breadth in vaccine and placebo recipients.

Assay used: immunoSEQ multiplex PCR; TCRdb lists only in-frame clones, some missing. The table shows around 420,000 clones, with more than 75% occurring only once. Treatment indicated: around 19 received Ad26.COV2.S at low or high dose, single or two shots; five or six received placebo; per-sample allocation not given. Sampling was done on day 63 after the first vaccine or placebo injection. Wuhan-strain spike was delivered by a replication-incompetent Ad26 vector. The CDR3 runs 16 residues. Germline values: CDR1 LNHDA, CDR2 SQIVND (reference sequence). Trimming cost V 1 base and J 1 base, with 12 bases left between them.

The TCR was taken from a person between 18 and 60 years old who received the Ad26.COV2.S COVID-19 vaccine or a placebo. The specimen comprised peripheral blood, sampled in a trial of Ad26.COV2.S vaccine versus placebo. The chain couples TRBV19 to TRBJ2-3, with D tentatively TRBD2 (6 bases). CDR3 amino acids: CASSIAGRSRTDTQYF. The CDR3 DNA reads as TGTGCCAGTAGTATAGCAGGGAGGTCTCGCACAGATACGCAGTATTTT.